This T cell receptor beta chain was observed in a study of OX40 agonist ivuxolimab in advanced cancers. For the study in its entirety: Ivuxolimab was a fully human IgG2 agonistic monoclonal antibody targeting the costimulatory receptor OX40 (CD134). Intravenous ivuxolimab was administered to patients every 2 weeks at six dose levels: 0.01, 0.1, 0.3, 1.5, 3 and 10 mg/kg. Prior anti-PD-1, anti-PD-L1 or anti-CTLA-4 therapy was permitted, and approximately 40% of dose-escalation patients had received checkpoint inhibitors. The paper describes the monotherapy dose-escalation part (N of about 52 patients) of the phase I trial of ivuxolimab. Peripheral TCRbeta sequencing aimed to test whether ivuxolimab altered TCR sequence diversity and caused clonal T-cell expansion. Partial responses were achieved by three dose-escalation patients, of whom one had hepatocellular carcinoma and two had cutaneous melanoma. The dose-escalation cohort was almost 85% male with a mean age of about 58 years, ranging from roughly 23 to 85. Among the approximately 50 dose-escalation patients, some 20 had hepatocellular carcinoma, roughly 15 melanoma, 9 renal cell carcinoma and 9 head and neck cancer.

The trial excluded patients who had a history of autoimmune disease or were on systemic immunosuppression. Peripheral blood for TCR sequencing was drawn from every dose cohort at baseline, at cycle 4 day 1 and at cycle 7 day 1. The samples were drawn from a first-in-human, open-label, multicenter phase I dose-escalation trial of ivuxolimab. Adults with locally advanced or metastatic head and neck squamous cell, hepatocellular, melanoma or renal cell carcinoma were enrolled in the trial. Before TCR sequencing, CD4+ and CD8+ T cells were separately sorted from peripheral blood. Genomic DNA was extracted from sorted cells for sequencing of the TCRbeta CDR3 region. The immunoSEQ Assay was used to sequence the TCRbeta CDR3 regions. TCRdb stores this immuneACCESS table with in-frame sequences only. Part of the clones is absent; in the studies checked, under half of the shortfall reflects unresolved V genes, and no reason is known for the rest. The sample table lists around 50,000 clones, 85% to 95% of them with a count of one. The top ten clonotypes cover roughly 12% of the sample.

V was cut back by 6 bases and J by 5 bases, leaving a gap of 7 bases between them. Counted from cysteine to phenylalanine, this CDR3 has 11 amino acids. Only the CDR3 region is kept as DNA, spanning 33 bases read in frame from base 1. CDR1 is given as SGHAT and CDR2 as FQNNGV, both from the germline V gene. A single count supports this clone. Its binding antigen is unknown. No base-level quality is on record; no much larger clone is a single base apart. Overall results and qualifications from the work: After ivuxolimab, expanded clones were on average more numerous among CD8+ T cells than among CD4+ T cells. In the 0.1-3.0 mg/kg groups, partial responders were among the patients with the lowest normalized peripheral clonal expansion, particularly in CD8+ T cells. Antigen specificity was not determined for the clonally expanded peripheral T cells. Low levels of normalized T-cell clonal expansion were also seen in some patients who did not respond. At doses of 0.1 to 3.0 mg/kg, clonal expansion of both CD4+ and CD8+ T cells in blood was seen between baseline and week 6.

The chain was built from TRBV11-2 and TRBJ2-5; no D segment can be confidently identified. Material: CD4+ or CD8+ T cells sorted from blood, obtained in a trial of the OX40 agonist ivuxolimab. This sequence was found in an adult with an advanced solid tumor such as melanoma, head and neck, liver or kidney cancer. The CDR3 protein: CASRGRETQYF. The base sequence is TGTGCCAGCAGAGGGCGGGAGACCCAGTACTTC. Joined to the reference TRBV11-2 and TRBJ2-5 proteins, this CDR3 gives the full variable domain: EAGVAQSPRYKIIEKRQSVAFWCNPISGHATLYWYQQILGQGPKLLIQFQNNGVVDDSQLPKDRFSAERLKGVDSTLKIQPAKLEDSAVYLCASRGRETQYFGPGTRLLVL.